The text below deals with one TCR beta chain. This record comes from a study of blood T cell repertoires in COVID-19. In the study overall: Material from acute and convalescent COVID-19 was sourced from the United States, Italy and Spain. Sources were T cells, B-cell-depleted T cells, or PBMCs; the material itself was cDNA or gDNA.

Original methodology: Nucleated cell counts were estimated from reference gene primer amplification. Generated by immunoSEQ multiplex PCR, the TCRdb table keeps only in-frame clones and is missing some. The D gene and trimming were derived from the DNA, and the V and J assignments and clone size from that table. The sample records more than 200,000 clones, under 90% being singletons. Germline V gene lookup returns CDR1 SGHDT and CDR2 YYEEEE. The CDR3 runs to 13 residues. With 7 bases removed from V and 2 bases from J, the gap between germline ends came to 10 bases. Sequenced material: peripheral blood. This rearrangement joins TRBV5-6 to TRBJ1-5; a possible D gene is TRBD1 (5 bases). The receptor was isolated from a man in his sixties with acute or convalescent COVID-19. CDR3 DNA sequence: TGTGCCAGCTCCGGGGGAGGCAATCAGCCCCAGCATTTT. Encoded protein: CASSGGGNQPQHF.